This TCR beta chain was identified in a study of T cells after yellow fever vaccination. Study context: The SMART-Seq v4 Ultra Low Input method served to prepare the low-cell-number fractions.

Broader study findings: The presence of abundant clonotypes contaminating from the bulk population was possible in FACS-sorted repertoires. Clones from primary vaccination mostly reappeared after the booster (around 96% CD4, around 90% CD8).

This clonotype came up a few times. The antigen remains unidentified. A 5'RACE template-switching step, the method used to make TCR cDNA, added a universal primer site and UMIs. Each CDR3 protein gets one entry after TCRdb re-called the 5' RACE reads with MiXCR. The table lists 300,000 to 450,000 distinct CDR3 sequences, roughly 8% of them singletons. The germline V and J ends were trimmed by 1 base and 10 bases, with 13 bases remaining between them. CDR3 size: 14 residues. CDR1 is SGHAT and CDR2 is FQNNGV in the germline V gene. The clonotype originates from a man in his late teens or twenties who received the YFV17D yellow fever vaccine. The V gene is TRBV11-2, the J gene TRBJ1-4; D is perhaps TRBD1 (6 bases). The sample here was PBMCs, taken about 49 days after the first yellow fever vaccination. CDR3 nucleotides: TGTGCCAGCAGCTTAGGACGAGGGGGAGGAAAACTGTTTTTT. Amino acid sequence: CASSLGRGGGKLFF.